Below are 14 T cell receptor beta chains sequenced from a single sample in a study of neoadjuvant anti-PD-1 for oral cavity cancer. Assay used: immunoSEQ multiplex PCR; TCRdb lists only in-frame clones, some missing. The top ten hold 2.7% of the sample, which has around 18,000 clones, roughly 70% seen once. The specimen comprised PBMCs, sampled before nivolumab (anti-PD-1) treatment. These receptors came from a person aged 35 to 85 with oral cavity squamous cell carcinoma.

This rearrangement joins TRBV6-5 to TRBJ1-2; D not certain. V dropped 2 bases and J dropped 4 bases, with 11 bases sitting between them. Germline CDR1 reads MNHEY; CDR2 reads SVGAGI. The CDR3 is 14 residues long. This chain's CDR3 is CASSYRQHGYGYTF. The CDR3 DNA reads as TGTGCCAGCAGTTACAGACAACATGGCTATGGCTACACCTTC.

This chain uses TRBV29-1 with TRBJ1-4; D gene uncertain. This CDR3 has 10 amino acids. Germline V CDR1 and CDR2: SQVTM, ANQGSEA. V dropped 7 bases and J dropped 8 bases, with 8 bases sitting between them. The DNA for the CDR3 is TGCAGCGCTGCAACGGAAAAACTGTTTTTT. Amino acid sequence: CSAATEKLFF.

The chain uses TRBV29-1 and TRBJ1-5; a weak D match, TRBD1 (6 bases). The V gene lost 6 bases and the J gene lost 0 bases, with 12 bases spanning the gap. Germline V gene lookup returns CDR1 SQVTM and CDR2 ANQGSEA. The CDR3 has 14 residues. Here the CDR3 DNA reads TGCAGCGTCCGGGACACTTATAGCAATCAGCCCCAGCATTTT. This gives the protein CSVRDTYSNQPQHF. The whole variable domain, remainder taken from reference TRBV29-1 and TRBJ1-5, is SAVISQKPSRDICQRGTSLTIQCQVDSQVTMMFWYRQQPGQSLTLIATANQGSEATYESGFVIDKFPISRPNLTFSTLTVSNMSPEDSSIYLCSVRDTYSNQPQHFGDGTRLSIL.

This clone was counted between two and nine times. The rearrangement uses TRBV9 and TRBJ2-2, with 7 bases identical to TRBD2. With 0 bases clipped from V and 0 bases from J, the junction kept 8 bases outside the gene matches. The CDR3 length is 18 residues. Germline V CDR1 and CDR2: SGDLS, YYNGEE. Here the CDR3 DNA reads TGTGCCAGCAGCGTAGAGCCATTGGGGGGGACGAACACCGGGGAGCTGTTTTTT. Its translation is CASSVEPLGGTNTGELFF.

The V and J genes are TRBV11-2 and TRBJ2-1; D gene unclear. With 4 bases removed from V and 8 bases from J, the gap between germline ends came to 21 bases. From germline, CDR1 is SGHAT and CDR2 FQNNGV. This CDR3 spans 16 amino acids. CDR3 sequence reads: CASSSQTSGLVDEQFF. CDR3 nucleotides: TGTGCCAGCAGCTCTCAAACGTCTGGCCTAGTCGATGAGCAGTTCTTC.

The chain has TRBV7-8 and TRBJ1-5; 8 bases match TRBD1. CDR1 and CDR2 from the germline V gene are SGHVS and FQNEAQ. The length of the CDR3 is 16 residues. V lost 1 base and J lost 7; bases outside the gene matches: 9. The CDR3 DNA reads TGTGCCAGCAGCTTAGGCGCCAGGGGGCCGAGGCAGCCCCAGCATTTT. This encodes CASSLGARGPRQPQHF.

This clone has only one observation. The DNA for the CDR3 is TGCGCCAGCAGCTCATACTCGAGCTCCTACAATGAGCAGTTCTTC. Translating it yields CASSSYSSSYNEQFF. The V gene is TRBV5-1, the J gene TRBJ2-1; D gene ambiguous. V was clipped by 3 bases and J by 0 bases, with 10 bases between them. This CDR3 has 15 amino acids. Germline-derived CDR1 and CDR2 are SGHRS and YFSETQ.

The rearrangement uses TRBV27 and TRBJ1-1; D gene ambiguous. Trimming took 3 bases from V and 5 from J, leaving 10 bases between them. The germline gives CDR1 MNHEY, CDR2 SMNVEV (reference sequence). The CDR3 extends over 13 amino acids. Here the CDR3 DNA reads TGTGCCAGCAGTTTCAAGGGAGGTACTGAAGCTTTCTTT. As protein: CASSFKGGTEAFF.

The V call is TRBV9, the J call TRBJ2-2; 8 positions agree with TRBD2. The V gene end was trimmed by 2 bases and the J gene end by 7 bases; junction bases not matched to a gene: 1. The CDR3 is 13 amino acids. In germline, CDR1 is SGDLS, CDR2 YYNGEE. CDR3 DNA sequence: TGTGCCAGCAGCGTGGGGACTAGCGGGGAGCTGTTTTTT. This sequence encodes CASSVGTSGELFF. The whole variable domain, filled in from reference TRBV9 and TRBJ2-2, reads DSGVTQTPKHLITATGQRVTLRCSPRSGDLSVYWYQQSLDQGLQFLIQYYNGEERAKGNILERFSAQQFPDLHSELNLSSLELGDSALYFCASSVGTSGELFFGEGSRLTVL.

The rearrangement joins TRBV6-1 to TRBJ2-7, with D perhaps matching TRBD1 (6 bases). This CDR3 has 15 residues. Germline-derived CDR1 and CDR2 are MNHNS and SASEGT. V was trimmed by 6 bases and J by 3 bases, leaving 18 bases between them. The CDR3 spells CASRLTGIMDYEQYF. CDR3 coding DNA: TGTGCCAGCAGACTCACAGGGATAATGGACTACGAGCAGTACTTC.

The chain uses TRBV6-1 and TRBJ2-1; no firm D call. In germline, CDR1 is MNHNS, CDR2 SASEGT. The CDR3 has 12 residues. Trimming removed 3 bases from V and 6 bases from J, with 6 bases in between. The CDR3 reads CASSDLGNEQFF. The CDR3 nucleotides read TGTGCCAGCAGTGACTTGGGCAATGAGCAGTTCTTC.

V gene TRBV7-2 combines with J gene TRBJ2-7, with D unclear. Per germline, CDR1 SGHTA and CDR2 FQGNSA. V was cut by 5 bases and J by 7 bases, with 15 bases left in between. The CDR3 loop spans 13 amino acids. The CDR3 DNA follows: TGTGCCAGCAGCCAAATCCAAGTTGTAGAGCAGTACTTC. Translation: CASSQIQVVEQYF.

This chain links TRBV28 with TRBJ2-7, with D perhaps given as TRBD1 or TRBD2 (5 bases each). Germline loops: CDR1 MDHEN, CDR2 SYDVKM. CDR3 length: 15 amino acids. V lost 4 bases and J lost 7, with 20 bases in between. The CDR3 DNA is TGTGCCAGCAGTTCCCCCGGGATCCAAGCAGGGGAGCAGTACTTC. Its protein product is CASSSPGIQAGEQYF.

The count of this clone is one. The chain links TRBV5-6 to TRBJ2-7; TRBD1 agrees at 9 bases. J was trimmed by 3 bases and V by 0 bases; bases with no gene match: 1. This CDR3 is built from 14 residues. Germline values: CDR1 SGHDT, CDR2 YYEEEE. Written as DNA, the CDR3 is TGTGCCAGCAGCTTGGGACAGGGGGACTACGAGCAGTACTTC. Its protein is CASSLGQGDYEQYF.